The entry that follows covers one TCR beta chain sequence. How the authors handled the data: Researchers report that nucleated cell counts were estimated from reference gene primer amplification. Assay used: immunoSEQ multiplex PCR; TCRdb lists only in-frame clones, some missing. D and trimming come from the DNA, and the V and J calls and clone size come from that table. This table has fewer than 120,000 clones, 88% appearing once. The source of the sample is a study of blood T cell repertoires in COVID-19. Study information: There were acute and convalescent COVID-19 samples, and they came from the United States, Italy and Spain. In each case, the material was cDNA or gDNA derived from T cells, B-cell-depleted T cells, or PBMCs.

The clonotype was recovered from a woman in her fifties or sixties with acute or convalescent COVID-19. Material for sequencing was peripheral blood.

CDR3 region: CSVGTSGALTDTQYF. The CDR3 coding sequence is TGCAGCGTTGGGACTAGCGGGGCACTCACAGATACGCAGTATTTT. The chain uses TRBV29-1 and TRBJ2-3, with 12 bases that match TRBD2. Germline CDR1 reads SQVTM; CDR2 reads ANQGSEA. The CDR3 loop spans 15 amino acids. Trimming took 4 bases from V and 2 from J; bases not matched to a gene: 4.